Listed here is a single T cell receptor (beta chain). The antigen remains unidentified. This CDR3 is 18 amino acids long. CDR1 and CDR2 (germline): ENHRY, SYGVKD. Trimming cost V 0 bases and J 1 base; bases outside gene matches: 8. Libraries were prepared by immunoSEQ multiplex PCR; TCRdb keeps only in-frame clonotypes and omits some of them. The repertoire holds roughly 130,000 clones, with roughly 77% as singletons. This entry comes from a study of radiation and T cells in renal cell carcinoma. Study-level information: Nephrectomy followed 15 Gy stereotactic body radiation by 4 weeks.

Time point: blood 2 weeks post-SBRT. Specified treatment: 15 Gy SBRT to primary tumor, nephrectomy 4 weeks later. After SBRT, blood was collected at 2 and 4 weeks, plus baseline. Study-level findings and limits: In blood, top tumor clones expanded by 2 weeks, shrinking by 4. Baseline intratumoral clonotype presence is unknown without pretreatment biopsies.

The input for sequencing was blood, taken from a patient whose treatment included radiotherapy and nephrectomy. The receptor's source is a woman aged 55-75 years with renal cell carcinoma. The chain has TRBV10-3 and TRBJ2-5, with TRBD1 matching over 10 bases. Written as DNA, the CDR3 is TGTGCCATCAGTGAGTCACCGAAGGGGACAGGGGTCCAAGAGACCCAGTACTTC. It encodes CAISESPKGTGVQETQYF.